This is a list of T cell receptor beta chains from one sample in a study of a mutant IDH1 vaccine in newly diagnosed glioma. Here immunoSEQ multiplex PCR was the method, and the copy in TCRdb shows in-frame clones only, minus some. The sample contains over 75,000 clones, 85% to 90% of which appear only once. The sample in question was PBMCs, obtained from a glioma patient treated with radiotherapy, temozolomide or both. Receptors originate from a woman in her 50s with glioma. CDR3s include the opening cysteine and the closing phenylalanine or tryptophan. Fields, in order: CDR3 length, V gene, D gene, J gene, clone size, CDR3 DNA, CDR3 protein. D genes are given only for firm matches. A clone size is listed for some rows: how often the clone was seen (once, few, many), or a class if it is expanded.

length: 15
V: TRBV28
D: .
J: TRBJ2-7
size: .
DNA: TGTGCCAGCACTCTAAGGGGGACGGGGCGCAGGGGGCAGTACTTC
CDR3: CASTLRGTGRRGQYF

length: 12
V: TRBV5-6
D: .
J: TRBJ1-1
size: .
DNA: TGTGCCAGCAGCTTGGAAACAAGCAGAGCTTTCTTT
CDR3: CASSLETSRAFF

length: 15
V: TRBV11-3
D: TRBD2
J: TRBJ2-1
size: .
DNA: TGTGCCAGCAGCTTAACTAGCGGGCAATACAATGAGCAGTTCTTC
CDR3: CASSLTSGQYNEQFF

length: 14
V: TRBV6-1
D: .
J: TRBJ1-5
size: .
DNA: TGTGCCAGCAGTGAGGGGGATTCGGATCAGCCCCAGCATTTT
CDR3: CASSEGDSDQPQHF

length: 16
V: TRBV27
D: .
J: TRBJ2-7
size: .
DNA: TGTGCCAGCAGTTTATCTCTGGGCACTAAATTCTACGAGCAGTACTTC
CDR3: CASSLSLGTKFYEQYF

length: 18
V: TRBV7-6
D: .
J: TRBJ2-7
size: .
DNA: TGTGCCAGCAGCCCACGGGACAACACGGCGGAGGGGGCCTACGAGCAGTACTTC
CDR3: CASSPRDNTAEGAYEQYF

length: 16
V: TRBV5-5
D: TRBD2
J: TRBJ2-5
size: .
DNA: TGTGCCAGCAGCTTGGTTTTAGCGGGAAGGAGGGAGACCCAGTACTTC
CDR3: CASSLVLAGRRETQYF

length: 16
V: TRBV28
D: TRBD1
J: TRBJ2-7
size: once
DNA: TGTGCCAGCAGTTTACCCGAGGACAGGTCCAACTACGAGCAGTACTTC
CDR3: CASSLPEDRSNYEQYF

length: 18
V: TRBV7-9
D: TRBD2
J: TRBJ2-3
size: .
DNA: TGTGCCAGCAGCTCGGCTAGGACTAGCGGGAGGAGCACAGATACGCAGTATTTT
CDR3: CASSSARTSGRSTDTQYF

length: 16
V: TRBV19
D: .
J: TRBJ1-2
size: .
DNA: TGCGCCAGTAGTATGACAGCCCACCCGATATACTATGGCTACACCTTC
CDR3: CASSMTAHPIYYGYTF

length: 17
V: TRBV4-1
D: .
J: TRBJ1-3
size: few
DNA: TGCGCCAGCAGAAACGTCGAAAATCCGCGAAGTGGAAACACCATATATTTT
CDR3: CASRNVENPRSGNTIYF

length: 15
V: TRBV6-5
D: .
J: TRBJ1-5
size: .
DNA: TGTGCCAGTGCCCTTGGGGCAGGAAGCAATCAGCCCCAGCATTTT
CDR3: CASALGAGSNQPQHF

length: 14
V: TRBV10-3
D: .
J: TRBJ2-3
size: .
DNA: TGTGCCTCCTCGGGAGCCCAGGGGACAGATACGCAGTATTTT
CDR3: CASSGAQGTDTQYF

length: 15
V: TRBV2
D: .
J: TRBJ1-2
size: once
DNA: TGTGCCAGCAGTGAAGCGATCGGCAGGGGATCAGGCTACACCTTC
CDR3: CASSEAIGRGSGYTF

length: 11
V: TRBV4-1
D: .
J: TRBJ2-1
size: once
DNA: TGCGCCAGCAGCCAAAGGGGTGAGCAGTTCTTC
CDR3: CASSQRGEQFF

length: 16
V: TRBV5-1
D: TRBD2
J: TRBJ2-1
size: .
DNA: TGCGCCAGCAGCTTGGGGGGACTAGCGATGTCTGATGAGCAGTTCTTC
CDR3: CASSLGGLAMSDEQFF

length: 15
V: TRBV5-6
D: .
J: TRBJ2-7
size: .
DNA: TGTGCCAGCAGCTTGGATGCAGGGAGCTCCTACGAGCAGTACTTC
CDR3: CASSLDAGSSYEQYF

length: 12
V: TRBV7-2
D: TRBD2
J: TRBJ2-7
size: .
DNA: TGTGCCAGCAACAGACGGGAGGGCGAGCAGTACTTC
CDR3: CASNRREGEQYF

length: 13
V: TRBV18
D: .
J: TRBJ1-2
size: .
DNA: TGTGCCAGCTCACTGGGGGAAGACTATGGCTACACCTTC
CDR3: CASSLGEDYGYTF

length: 15
V: TRBV27
D: TRBD2
J: TRBJ2-5
size: .
DNA: TGTGCCAGCAGTTTAACTAGCGGGAGGGCAGAGACCCAGTACTTC
CDR3: CASSLTSGRAETQYF

length: 17
V: TRBV9
D: TRBD1
J: TRBJ1-5
size: .
DNA: TGTGCCAGCAGCGCAGGAGGGGGCGTCGAGAAAAATCAGCCCCAGCATTTT
CDR3: CASSAGGGVEKNQPQHF

length: 13
V: TRBV10-3
D: TRBD2
J: TRBJ2-7
size: .
DNA: TGTGCCTCTAGCGGGAGGGCCGCCTACGAGCAGTACTTC
CDR3: CASSGRAAYEQYF

length: 16
V: TRBV27
D: TRBD2
J: TRBJ2-1
size: .
DNA: TGTGCCAGCAGTTCCCCACTAGCGGGAGGGCACAATGAGCAGTTCTTC
CDR3: CASSSPLAGGHNEQFF

length: 16
V: TRBV28
D: .
J: TRBJ1-4
size: .
DNA: TGTGCCAGCAGTACAACTGGACCTAGCGATCCGGAAAAACTGTTTTTT
CDR3: CASSTTGPSDPEKLFF

length: 13
V: TRBV2
D: .
J: TRBJ2-1
size: once
DNA: TGTGCCAGCAGGCCGTATGGTCGTAATGAGCAGTTCTTC
CDR3: CASRPYGRNEQFF

length: 18
V: TRBV28
D: TRBD1
J: TRBJ1-4
size: .
DNA: TGTGCCAGCAGTTTATTCGGAGGCCAGGGACAGGTCAATGAAAAACTGTTTTTT
CDR3: CASSLFGGQGQVNEKLFF

length: 16
V: TRBV5-1
D: .
J: TRBJ2-7
size: once
DNA: TGCGCCAGCAGACCCGTTGGCGTGGATGGCTCCTACGAGCAGTACTTC
CDR3: CASRPVGVDGSYEQYF

length: 15
V: TRBV7-2
D: TRBD2
J: TRBJ2-4
size: .
DNA: TGTGCCAGCAGCCCACTAGCGGGAGTCGAAAACATTCAGTACTTC
CDR3: CASSPLAGVENIQYF

length: 13
V: TRBV7-3
D: .
J: TRBJ2-5
size: .
DNA: TGTGCCAGCAGCGCGGGACAATCAGAGACCCAGTACTTC
CDR3: CASSAGQSETQYF

length: 14
V: TRBV19
D: TRBD1
J: TRBJ1-1
size: .
DNA: TGTGCCAGTAGTACGAGACAGGGGGAGACTGAAGCTTTCTTT
CDR3: CASSTRQGETEAFF

length: 13
V: TRBV2
D: .
J: TRBJ1-1
size: .
DNA: TGTGCCAGCAGGCGCCAGGGGAACACTGAAGCTTTCTTT
CDR3: CASRRQGNTEAFF

length: 14
V: TRBV15
D: TRBD1
J: TRBJ1-2
size: once
DNA: TGTGCCACCAGTGTCCGACAGGGATCCTCTGGCTACACCTTC
CDR3: CATSVRQGSSGYTF

length: 14
V: TRBV6-1
D: TRBD1
J: TRBJ2-7
size: .
DNA: TGTGCCAGCATCCCGGGACAGAAGGCCTACGAGCAGTACTTC
CDR3: CASIPGQKAYEQYF

length: 14
V: TRBV5-1
D: TRBD1
J: TRBJ2-1
size: .
DNA: TGCGCCAGCTCGGGACAGGGAGCAGACAATGAGCAGTTCTTC
CDR3: CASSGQGADNEQFF

length: 15
V: TRBV7-8
D: .
J: TRBJ2-5
size: .
DNA: TGTGCCAGCAGCCCCAACCCAGGTAGAAGAGAGACCCAGTACTTC
CDR3: CASSPNPGRRETQYF

length: 17
V: TRBV2
D: TRBD1
J: TRBJ1-5
size: .
DNA: TGTGCCAGCAGCGGTCCGTGGGGACAGGGGACGAATCAGCCCCAGCATTTT
CDR3: CASSGPWGQGTNQPQHF

length: 13
V: TRBV5-1
D: TRBD2
J: TRBJ2-1
size: .
DNA: TGCGCCAGCAGCTTGGTGGGGGGGAATGAGCAGTTCTTC
CDR3: CASSLVGGNEQFF

length: 15
V: TRBV7-9
D: TRBD2
J: TRBJ2-5
size: .
DNA: TGTGCCAGCAGCTTGACTAGCGGCCACAAAGAGACCCAGTACTTC
CDR3: CASSLTSGHKETQYF

length: 14
V: TRBV7-2
D: .
J: TRBJ2-1
size: .
DNA: TGTGCCAGCAGCTTAGGTAGCGGCTACAATGAGCAGTTCTTC
CDR3: CASSLGSGYNEQFF

length: 15
V: TRBV6-4
D: .
J: TRBJ2-1
size: .
DNA: TGTGCCAGCAGTGATGGAAGGGACAAGTACAATGAGCAGTTCTTC
CDR3: CASSDGRDKYNEQFF

length: 16
V: TRBV13
D: TRBD1
J: TRBJ1-5
size: .
DNA: TGTGCCAGCAGCTGGACCGGGACAGGGCCCAATCAGCCCCAGCATTTT
CDR3: CASSWTGTGPNQPQHF

length: 17
V: TRBV2
D: TRBD1
J: TRBJ1-1
size: .
DNA: TGTGCCAGCAGTCGGGGACAGGGAATAGCAGGTGACACTGAAGCTTTCTTT
CDR3: CASSRGQGIAGDTEAFF

length: 16
V: TRBV6-5
D: TRBD2
J: TRBJ2-1
size: .
DNA: TGTGCCAGCAGTTACCGCGGCGGGAGCCCCTACAATGAGCAGTTCTTC
CDR3: CASSYRGGSPYNEQFF

length: 15
V: TRBV9
D: TRBD1
J: TRBJ2-7
size: .
DNA: TGTGCCAGCAGCGTAGGACAGGGGGAACCCTACGAGCAGTACTTC
CDR3: CASSVGQGEPYEQYF

length: 11
V: TRBV28
D: .
J: TRBJ2-7
size: once
DNA: TGTGCCAGCAGTTTTAAGTACGAGCAGTACTTC
CDR3: CASSFKYEQYF

length: 14
V: TRBV5-4
D: .
J: TRBJ1-1
size: .
DNA: TGTGCCAGCAGCAGTAGGAGCATGAACACTGAAGCTTTCTTT
CDR3: CASSSRSMNTEAFF